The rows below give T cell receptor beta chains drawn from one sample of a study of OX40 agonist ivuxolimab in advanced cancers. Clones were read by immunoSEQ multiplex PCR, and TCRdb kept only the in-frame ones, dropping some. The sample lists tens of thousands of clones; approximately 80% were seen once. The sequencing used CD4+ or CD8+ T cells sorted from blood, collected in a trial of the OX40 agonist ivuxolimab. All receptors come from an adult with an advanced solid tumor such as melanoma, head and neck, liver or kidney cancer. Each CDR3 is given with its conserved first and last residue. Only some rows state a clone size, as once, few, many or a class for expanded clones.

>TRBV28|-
CASSHASAREGGYTF
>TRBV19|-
CASSTGTGYTF
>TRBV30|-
CAWSSTGFGETQYF
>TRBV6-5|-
CASSSSRADYGYTF
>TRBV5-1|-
CASSSPAGGKNTEAFF
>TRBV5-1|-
CASTLEGAYEQYF
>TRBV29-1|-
CSVNTGGYEQYF
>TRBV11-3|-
CASSLGRGTEAFF
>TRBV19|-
CASSIDSQRYSNQPQHF
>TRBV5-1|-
CASSQPEGARETQYF
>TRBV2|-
CASSGQGATEAFF
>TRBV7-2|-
CASSFVGDQPQHF
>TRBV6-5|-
CASSLGKRTDTQYF
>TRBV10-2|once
CASSERGRRSSYEQYF
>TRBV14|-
CASSQVGPSETQYF
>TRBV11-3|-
CASSFSGSGELFF
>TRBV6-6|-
CASRPGQGGVGELFF
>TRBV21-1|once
CASSRGPNSGNSPLHF
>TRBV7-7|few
CASSLGTDPSEQYF
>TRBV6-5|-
CASRQEPSDTIYF
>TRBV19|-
CASTRQVNEKLFF
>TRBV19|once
CASSTGARTGELFF
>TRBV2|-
CASSAGNPTEAFF
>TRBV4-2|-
CASSPRGAGLGKAFF
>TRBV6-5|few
CASRRLAGVYEQYF
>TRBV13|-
CASLTRGNTEAFF
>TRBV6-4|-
CASSRLAGVGTDTQYF
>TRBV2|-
CASRAGTLSSYEQYF
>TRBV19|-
CASSRDSRTETQETQYF
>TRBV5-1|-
CASSLYDSRRTGELFF
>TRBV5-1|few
CASFPSVGANGAPSGQFF
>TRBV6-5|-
CASRLQGSTDTQYF
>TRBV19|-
CASSISSGPQHF
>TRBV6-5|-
CASSYTYPGGGNTIYF
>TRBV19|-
CASSDRGLNNQPQHF
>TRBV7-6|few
CASSLIGGVGRVTEAFF
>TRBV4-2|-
CASRVGFGQETQYF
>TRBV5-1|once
CASSWDSNQPQHF
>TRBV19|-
CASRKRGSQETQYF
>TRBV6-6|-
CASSMTLLNSPLHF
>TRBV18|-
CASSPSRQTGNYGYTF
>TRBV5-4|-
CASSLQRGDYNEQFF
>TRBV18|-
CASSKGQNTEAFF
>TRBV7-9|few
CASSLGNSYEQYF
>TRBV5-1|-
CASSLGPQETQYF